The next 29 T cell receptor beta chains were all read from a single sample in a study of blood T cell repertoires in COVID-19. Profiling relied on immunoSEQ multiplex PCR, and the TCRdb table lists in-frame clones only, not all of them. The sample consists of approximately 140,000 clones, 87% of them appearing once. Input material: peripheral blood. Source of these receptors: a woman aged 60-70 years with active or convalescent COVID-19.

V and J are TRBV10-1 and TRBJ1-5, with a tentative D call TRBD1 (5 bases). The CDR3 has 16 amino acids. V was trimmed by 5 bases and J by 3 bases, leaving 17 bases between them. Per germline, CDR1 WNHNN and CDR2 SYGVQD (reference sequence). As DNA, the CDR3 is TGCGCCAGCAGTCGGGGGACTGGTTATAACAATCAGCCCCAGCATTTT. Amino acid sequence: CASSRGTGYNNQPQHF.

The chain couples TRBV2 to TRBJ1-2, with no clear D. The germline V gene encodes CDR1 SNHLY and CDR2 FYNNEI. Trimming took off 2 bases at V and 7 bases at J, with 17 bases between the two ends. The CDR3 runs to 15 residues. The CDR3 sequence is CASSENLGHPTGYTF. CDR3 coding DNA: TGTGCCAGCAGTGAAAACCTGGGCCACCCCACTGGCTACACCTTC. The full variable domain, rest sourced from reference TRBV2 and TRBJ1-2, is EPEVTQTPSHQVTQMGQEVILRCVPISNHLYFYWYRQILGQKVEFLVSFYNNEISEKSEIFDDQFSVERPDGSNFTLKIRSTKLEDSAMYFCASSENLGHPTGYTFGSGTRLTVV.

The chain is built from TRBV6-6 and TRBJ2-3, with a tentative D call TRBD1 (6 bases). The CDR3 length is 15 residues. Germline V gene data show CDR1 as MNHNY and CDR2 as SVGAGI (reference sequence). Trimming took off 6 bases at V and 1 base at J, with 14 bases between the two ends. Written as DNA, the CDR3 is TGTGCCAGCAGGAGACAGGCTTTTGGCACAGATACGCAGTATTTT. Protein: CASRRQAFGTDTQYF.

V is TRBV2 and J is TRBJ2-3; perhaps TRBD2 as D (6 bases). Per the germline V gene, CDR1 is SNHLY and CDR2 is FYNNEI. The CDR3 extends over 17 amino acids. Deletions cut 0 bases from V and 2 bases from J, with 15 bases between. In DNA form, the CDR3 reads TGTGCCAGCAGTGAAGCGCTAAGCTCGGGGGTCACAGATACGCAGTATTTT. Translation: CASSEALSSGVTDTQYF.

V is TRBV6-5 and J is TRBJ2-5; D is possibly TRBD1 (7 bases). Trimming left V 6 bases short and J 4 bases short, with 15 bases between. CDR1 MNHEY and CDR2 SVGAGI come from the germline V gene. The CDR3 loop spans 14 amino acids. The DNA of the CDR3 is TGTGCCAGCAGCCGACCTCAGGGGGGAGAGACCCAGTACTTC. This sequence encodes CASSRPQGGETQYF.

The V gene is TRBV11-2, the J gene TRBJ2-5; 10 bases match TRBD2. This CDR3 comprises 16 residues. The germline V gene encodes CDR1 SGHAT and CDR2 FQNNGV. V gave up 1 base and J gave up 5 bases; unmatched junction bases: 7. The CDR3, as DNA: TGTGCCAGCAGCTTAGCCGGGACTAGCGTATTGGAGACCCAGTACTTC. As protein: CASSLAGTSVLETQYF.

The chain recombines TRBV3-1 (or the pseudogene TRBV3-2) with TRBJ1-2; no clear D. This CDR3 region has 15 residues. The V gene's germline CDR1 is LGHDT and CDR2 YNNKEL (reference sequence). Trimming pared 0 bases from V and 5 bases from J, leaving 13 bases between. In DNA form, the CDR3 reads TGTGCCAGCAGCCAAGATCGAGGCGCGGGATATGGCTACACCTTC. Protein product: CASSQDRGAGYGYTF.

J is TRBJ2-1 and V is TRBV3-1 (or the pseudogene TRBV3-2); 8 bases map to TRBD2. This CDR3 comprises 17 residues. CDR1 LGHDT and CDR2 YNNKEL come from the germline V gene (reference sequence). J was trimmed by 7 bases and V by 5 bases; bases with no gene match: 16. CDR3 bases: TGTGCCAGCAGCTTAGGTTTCCACGGGGGGGCCTGGAATGAGCAGTTCTTC. Translating gives CASSLGFHGGAWNEQFF.

The chain carries TRBV11-2 and TRBJ1-4; the match to TRBD1 covers 9 bases. With V trimmed by 5 bases and J by 0 bases, 10 bases remained unmatched. The germline gives CDR1 SGHAT, CDR2 FQNNGV. The CDR3 loop spans 18 amino acids. CDR3: CASSRRQGGFATNEKLFF. As DNA, the CDR3 is TGTGCCAGCAGCCGAAGACAGGGGGGCTTTGCAACTAATGAAAAACTGTTTTTT. The complete variable domain, with remaining parts taken from reference TRBV11-2 and TRBJ1-4, reads EAGVAQSPRYKIIEKRQSVAFWCNPISGHATLYWYQQILGQGPKLLIQFQNNGVVDDSQLPKDRFSAERLKGVDSTLKIQPAKLEDSAVYLCASSRRQGGFATNEKLFFGSGTQLSVL.

A single count supports this clone. The DNA of the CDR3 is TGTGCCATCAGTGAGTCCACGCCGGGATTTCAGTACTTC. It translates to CAISESTPGFQYF. This rearrangement joins TRBV10-3 to TRBJ2-5; TRBD2 might be the D (5 bases). Trimming removed 0 bases from V and 11 bases from J, with 13 bases in between. Germline lookup yields CDR1 ENHRY and CDR2 SYGVKD. This CDR3 spans 13 amino acids.

The genes are TRBV19 and TRBJ2-1; TRBD2 matches 8 bases. The CDR3 has 14 amino acids. V was clipped by 3 bases and J by 4 bases; unmatched bases: 2. Germline values: CDR1 LNHDA, CDR2 SQIVND (reference sequence). For the CDR3, the DNA is TGTGCCAGTAGTATTAGCGGGGTGTACAATGAGCAGTTCTTC. Residues: CASSISGVYNEQFF.

The chain joins TRBV6-4 to TRBJ1-4, with a tentative D call TRBD1 (5 bases). Germline CDR1 is MRHNA and CDR2 is SNTAGT. V was shortened by 0 bases and J by 5 bases, with 7 bases between the two germline ends. The CDR3 runs 14 residues. The CDR3 loop is CASSDSGGNEKLFF. The DNA for the CDR3 is TGTGCCAGCAGTGACTCGGGGGGGAATGAAAAACTGTTTTTT.

The chain joins TRBV3-1 (or the pseudogene TRBV3-2) to TRBJ1-2, with 10 bases identical to TRBD1. The CDR3 runs to 14 residues. After removal of 0 bases from V and 8 bases from J, the junction contained 3 bases not matched to a gene. The germline V gene encodes CDR1 LGHDT and CDR2 YNNKEL (reference sequence). CDR3 coding DNA: TGTGCCAGCAGCCAAGACGACAGGGGGCGCGGCTACACCTTC. Residues: CASSQDDRGRGYTF.

As for this clone: Other nucleotide sequences in the sample specify the same CDR3. The rearrangement links TRBV2 to TRBJ1-6; D is perhaps TRBD1 (5 bases). Trimming took 1 base from V and 2 from J, leaving 9 bases between them. Germline V CDR1 and CDR2: SNHLY, FYNNEI. CDR3 size: 16 residues. The CDR3 DNA follows: TGTGCCAGCAGTGAAGGGGGCGTTACCTATAATTCACCCCTCCACTTT. Translated: CASSEGGVTYNSPLHF.

This clone was counted a single time. This sequence joins TRBV9 and TRBJ2-7, with 8 positions matching TRBD2. The CDR3 has 15 amino acids. V trimming: 3 bases; J trimming: 2 bases; junction bases outside the gene matches: 7. The V gene's germline CDR1 is SGDLS and CDR2 YYNGEE. CDR3 sequence (DNA): TGTGCCAGCAGCGCCCCCGGGGGGGCTCCCTACGAGCAGTACTTC. The encoded protein is CASSAPGGAPYEQYF.

V and J are TRBV7-9 and TRBJ2-1; D might be TRBD1 (5 bases). CDR1 is SEHNR, CDR2 FQNEAQ, per germline (reference sequence). The CDR3 is 19 amino acids. The germline V and J ends were trimmed by 1 base and 0 bases, with 19 bases remaining between them. The CDR3 loop is CASSLDDGWGSGSYNEQFF. The CDR3 DNA reads as TGTGCCAGCAGCTTAGACGATGGGTGGGGCAGTGGCTCCTACAATGAGCAGTTCTTC.

The chain recombines TRBV2 with TRBJ1-5; D not resolved. The ends were cut back, 5 bases at V and 7 bases at J, with 9 bases in the middle. Per germline, CDR1 SNHLY and CDR2 FYNNEI. The CDR3 runs 12 residues. The DNA for the CDR3 is TGTGCCAGCAGTCAGAAGATCCAGCCCCAGCATTTT. It yields the protein CASSQKIQPQHF.

The rearrangement uses TRBV6-5 and TRBJ1-4, with 7 bases lining up with TRBD1. V dropped 6 bases and J dropped 2; count of bases not matched to a gene: 6. In germline, CDR1 is MNHEY, CDR2 SVGAGI. CDR3 length: 15 residues. CDR3 region: CASRPQGVTNEKLFF. The CDR3 bases are TGTGCCAGCAGGCCGCAGGGGGTGACTAATGAAAAACTGTTTTTT.

This chain uses TRBV27 with TRBJ1-1, with a possible D match to TRBD1 (5 bases). CDR1 is MNHEY and CDR2 is SMNVEV in the germline V gene (reference sequence). The CDR3 has 16 amino acids. Trimming took off 2 bases at V and 4 bases at J, with 17 bases between the two ends. The CDR3 loop is CASSLHFPQGGTEAFF. For the CDR3, the DNA is TGTGCCAGCAGTTTACACTTCCCGCAGGGTGGCACTGAAGCTTTCTTT.

CDR3 protein: CASSSRTGYDGYTF. For the CDR3, the DNA is TGTGCCAGCAGCTCCAGGACAGGGTACGATGGCTACACCTTC. The chain links TRBV7-9 to TRBJ1-2; 8 nucleotides align to TRBD1. This CDR3 has 14 residues. In germline, CDR1 is SEHNR, CDR2 FQNEAQ (reference sequence). Trimming cost V 4 bases and J 6 bases; bases outside gene matches: 7.

This chain uses TRBV5-8 with TRBJ1-5; 8 bases map to TRBD1. V shed 5 bases and J 5 bases; nucleotides not matched to a gene: 3. The CDR3 extends over 13 amino acids. Germline V gene data show CDR1 as SGHTS and CDR2 as YDEGEE. The CDR3 spells CASRGTGDQPQHF. CDR3 sequence (DNA): TGTGCCAGCAGAGGGACAGGAGATCAGCCCCAGCATTTT.

The chain recombines TRBV20-1 with TRBJ1-4, with no clear D. Germline CDR1 and CDR2: DFQATT and SNEGSKA (reference sequence). This CDR3 is built from 12 residues. Trimming left V 3 bases short and J 8 bases short, with 10 bases between. In DNA, the CDR3 is TGCAGTGCTAGTGGCGTGCTAGAAAAACTGTTTTTT. Amino acid sequence: CSASGVLEKLFF.

V and J are TRBV19 and TRBJ1-3; TRBD1 matches 8 bases. The V gene end was trimmed by 7 bases and the J gene end by 0 bases; junction bases not matched to a gene: 8. Per germline, CDR1 LNHDA and CDR2 SQIVND (reference sequence). The CDR3 is 16 amino acids. In DNA form, the CDR3 reads TGTGCCAGTACCGACGACAGGGGACCCTCTGGAAACACCATATATTTT. This sequence encodes CASTDDRGPSGNTIYF. Drawing the rest from reference TRBV19 and TRBJ1-3, the complete variable domain is DGGITQSPKYLFRKEGQNVTLSCEQNLNHDAMYWYRQDPGQGLRLIYYSQIVNDFQKGDIAEGYSVSREKKESFPLTVTSAQKNPTAFYLCASTDDRGPSGNTIYFGEGSWLTVV.

The chain joins TRBV18 to TRBJ1-4; D call uncertain. CDR1 and CDR2 (germline): KGHSH, LQKENI. This CDR3 is 12 amino acids long. Trimming pared 5 bases from V and 4 bases from J, leaving 5 bases between. The CDR3 DNA follows: TGTGCCAGCTCAAACGGTAATGAAAAACTGTTTTTT. Its protein is CASSNGNEKLFF. Based on the CDR3 plus reference TRBV18 and TRBJ1-4, the full variable domain is NAGVMQNPRHLVRRRGQEARLRCSPMKGHSHVYWYRQLPEEGLKFMVYLQKENIIDESGMPKERFSAEFPKEGPSILRIQQVVRGDSAAYFCASSNGNEKLFFGSGTQLSVL.

The chain recombines TRBV18 with TRBJ2-5; D not resolved. Germline V gene sequence: CDR1 KGHSH, CDR2 LQKENI. V lost 3 bases to trimming and J lost 9 bases, with 17 bases between them. The CDR3 has 14 residues. The CDR3 DNA follows: TGTGCCAGCTCACCCTCGACTGGCGCGGCTTCCCAGTACTTC. Translating it yields CASSPSTGAASQYF.

This clone is a singleton in its sample. The chain employs TRBV2 and TRBJ2-7, with 9 bases that match TRBD1. V was pared by 7 bases and J by 4 bases, with 5 bases of the junction left unmatched. Germline lookup yields CDR1 SNHLY and CDR2 FYNNEI. This CDR3 contains 13 residues. The CDR3 loop reads CASTPGQGYEQYF. The CDR3 coding sequence is TGTGCCAGCACCCCGGGACAGGGATACGAGCAGTACTTC.

The chain is built from TRBV7-2 and TRBJ1-2; 9 bases fit TRBD1. V lost 1 base and J lost 6; bases outside the gene matches: 9. The CDR3 has 16 amino acids. Germline V gives CDR1 SGHTA, CDR2 FQGNSA. This chain's CDR3 is CASSLGASGQGDGYTF. The CDR3 coding sequence is TGTGCCAGCAGCTTAGGAGCCTCGGGACAGGGCGATGGCTACACCTTC.

The V gene is TRBV18, the J gene TRBJ1-5; 8 bases match TRBD1. The CDR3 runs 15 residues. Losses at the gene ends were 3 bases for V and 6 bases for J; bases not matched to a gene: 7. CDR1 and CDR2 (germline): KGHSH, LQKENI. In DNA, the CDR3 is TGTGCCAGCTCACCCGGACAGGGTACGGGTCAGCCCCAGCATTTT. The encoded protein is CASSPGQGTGQPQHF.

CDR3 residues: CASSEGTIKNYGYTF. CDR3 nucleotide sequence: TGCGCCAGCAGCGAGGGGACAATCAAAAACTATGGCTACACCTTC. The gene calls are TRBV5-1 and TRBJ1-2; weak D call: TRBD1 (6 bases). Germline V gene sequence: CDR1 SGHRS, CDR2 YFSETQ. The ends were cut back, 4 bases at V and 2 bases at J, with 15 bases in the middle. The CDR3 spans 15 residues.